These 10 T cell receptor beta chains share one sample of origin, sequenced in a study of T cell repertoires in cytomegalovirus infection (dated by TCRdb to the late 2010s). Instrument on record: Illumina HiSeq 1500. TCRdb reran the public reads through fastp at Q25 and MiXCR, keeping productive beta chains. CDR3 protein duplicates are merged, each entry listing the most common genes and DNA. This sample is represented by some 300,000 distinct CDR3 sequences; about a tenth of them were singletons. The top ten clonotypes cover over 2.5% of the sample. The sample was PBMCs. These receptors originate from a human donor in good health (CMV status not recorded). Some clones in this sample may be carry-over from other donors' samples.

This clonotype was detected ten times or more. This rearrangement joins TRBV28 to TRBJ1-1; D gene uncertain. V lost 3 bases, J lost 12 bases, and 14 bases lay in between. This CDR3 is 12 amino acids long. From germline, CDR1 is MDHEN and CDR2 SYDVKM. The CDR3 spells CASSLKYGKTFF. For the CDR3, the DNA is TGTGCCAGCAGTTTGAAGTACGGGAAGACTTTCTTT.

This clonotype was seen at least ten times. This chain uses TRBV7-9 with TRBJ2-7, with TRBD1 matching over 7 bases. This CDR3 is built from 12 residues. Looked up from germline, CDR1 is SEHNR and CDR2 is FQNEAQ (reference sequence). After removal of 4 bases from V and 6 bases from J, the junction contained 3 bases not matched to a gene. The CDR3: CASSSHRGEQYF. The DNA for the CDR3 is TGTGCCAGCAGCTCCCACAGGGGCGAGCAGTACTTC.

The genes are TRBV14 and TRBJ2-1, with D unresolved. Trimming pared 2 bases from V and 6 bases from J, leaving 5 bases between. The CDR3 totals 12 residues. Germline V CDR1 and CDR2: SGHDN, FVKESK. The CDR3 sequence is CASSQRRNEQFF. The DNA of the CDR3 is TGTGCCAGCAGCCAACGTCGCAATGAGCAGTTCTTC.

At least ten counts were recorded for this clonotype. This rearrangement joins TRBV7-2 to TRBJ1-1; tentative D call: TRBD1 (6 bases). V was clipped by 0 bases and J by 5 bases, with 13 bases between them. The CDR3 sequence is 15 residues long. Germline-derived CDR1 and CDR2 are SGHTA and FQGNSA. In nucleotides, the CDR3 is TGTGCCAGCAGCTTAGCTGGGGGCACAAGGACTGAAGCTTTCTTT. As protein: CASSLAGGTRTEAFF.

This clonotype was seen many times. The V call is TRBV6-5, the J call TRBJ2-4, with unresolved D. Trimming took 0 bases from V and 0 from J, leaving 9 bases between them. There are 16 residues in the CDR3. Per germline, CDR1 MNHEY and CDR2 SVGAGI. The CDR3 DNA reads TGTGCCAGCAGTTACTCGGTGATACTAGCCAAAAACATTCAGTACTTC. Translating it yields CASSYSVILAKNIQYF.

This clonotype has a count of ten or more. The chain is built from TRBV19 and TRBJ1-2; 7 bases match TRBD1. J was trimmed by 4 bases and V by 4 bases; bases with no gene match: 12. This CDR3 is 16 amino acids long. Looked up from germline, CDR1 is LNHDA and CDR2 is SQIVND (reference sequence). The CDR3 DNA reads TGTGCCAGTAGTAACCAACAGGGGCTAGGAGGCTATGGCTACACCTTC. Its protein is CASSNQQGLGGYGYTF. The variable domain in full, completed from reference TRBV19 and TRBJ1-2, reads DGGITQSPKYLFRKEGQNVTLSCEQNLNHDAMYWYRQDPGQGLRLIYYSQIVNDFQKGDIAEGYSVSREKKESFPLTVTSAQKNPTAFYLCASSNQQGLGGYGYTFGSGTRLTVV.

This clonotype was counted many times. The chain recombines TRBV7-9 with TRBJ2-3; 7 bases are shared with TRBD1. Germline trimming cut 4 bases from V and 0 bases from J; bases unmatched to any gene: 4. The CDR3 is 15 amino acids. Germline V gene lookup returns CDR1 SEHNR and CDR2 FQNEAQ (reference sequence). CDR3 DNA sequence: TGTGCCAGCAGCTCCAGGGACAGTAGCACAGATACGCAGTATTTT. It yields the protein CASSSRDSSTDTQYF.

This clonotype was seen many times. The gene calls are TRBV7-2 and TRBJ2-2, with D maybe TRBD2 (6 bases). The germline V and J ends were trimmed by 3 bases and 7 bases, with 18 bases remaining between them. Looked up from germline, CDR1 is SGHTA and CDR2 is FQGNSA. CDR3 length equals 16 residues. The CDR3 DNA sequence: TGTGCCAGCAGCTTGGGGTTAAGGACTACGTACGGGGAGCTGTTTTTT. Its translation: CASSLGLRTTYGELFF. The variable domain in full, completed from reference TRBV7-2 and TRBJ2-2, reads GAGVSQSPSNKVTEKGKDVELRCDPISGHTALYWYRQSLGQGLEFLIYFQGNSAPDKSGLPSDRFSAERTGGSVSTLTIQRTQQEDSAVYLCASSLGLRTTYGELFFGEGSRLTVL.

This clonotype was seen at least ten times. At one end the junction does not follow the germline gene, possibly because of a read error. V gene TRBV29-1 combines with J gene TRBJ2-2, with 7 bases that match TRBD1. CDR3 length equals 14 residues. CDR1 is SQVTM and CDR2 is ANQGSEA in the germline V gene. The CDR3 DNA reads TGCAGCGTAGAAGACAGGGTGGCCACCGGGGAGCTGTTTTTT. This encodes CSVEDRVATGELFF.

V is TRBV14 and J is TRBJ1-1, with D possibly matching TRBD1 (6 bases). Trimming took 4 bases from V and 2 from J, leaving 11 bases between them. CDR3 length equals 14 residues. Germline CDR1 is SGHDN and CDR2 is FVKESK. The CDR3 sequence is CASSRRGINTEAFF. The CDR3 DNA sequence: TGTGCCAGCAGCCGCAGGGGAATTAACACTGAAGCTTTCTTT. Combining the CDR3 with reference TRBV14 and TRBJ1-1 gives the whole variable domain EAGVTQFPSHSVIEKGQTVTLRCDPISGHDNLYWYRRVMGKEIKFLLHFVKESKQDESGMPNNRFLAERTGGTYSTLKVQPAELEDSGVYFCASSRRGINTEAFFGQGTRLTVV.